The present T cell receptor beta chain was sequenced within a study of PD-1 blockade in mismatch repair-deficient tumors. Whole-study context: Patients had approximately 12 mismatch repair-deficient cancer types, all previously treated and progressing.

All patients were mismatch repair deficient, assessed by either PCR or immunohistochemistry. The TCR-sequenced patients were three responders to pembrolizumab. Sequencing used immunoSEQ multiplex PCR; TCRdb keeps in-frame clones, though not all of them. The data show tens of thousands of clones, approximately 81% seen once. As regards this clone: Its antigen remains unknown.

The CDR3 runs 13 residues. The germline gives CDR1 SGHTA, CDR2 FQGNSA. V lost 1 base, J lost 3 bases, and 7 bases lay in between. Study-level findings and limits: Tumor-resident clones, often absent from pretreatment blood, expanded after pembrolizumab and then contracted.

The source was peripheral blood, collected 44 weeks after starting pembrolizumab. The clonotype comes from an adult with mismatch repair-deficient cancer. The V gene is TRBV7-2, the J gene TRBJ2-7, with D maybe TRBD1 (6 bases). As DNA, the CDR3 is TGTGCCAGCAGCTTAGGGGACATCTACGAGCAGTACTTC. The encoded protein is CASSLGDIYEQYF.